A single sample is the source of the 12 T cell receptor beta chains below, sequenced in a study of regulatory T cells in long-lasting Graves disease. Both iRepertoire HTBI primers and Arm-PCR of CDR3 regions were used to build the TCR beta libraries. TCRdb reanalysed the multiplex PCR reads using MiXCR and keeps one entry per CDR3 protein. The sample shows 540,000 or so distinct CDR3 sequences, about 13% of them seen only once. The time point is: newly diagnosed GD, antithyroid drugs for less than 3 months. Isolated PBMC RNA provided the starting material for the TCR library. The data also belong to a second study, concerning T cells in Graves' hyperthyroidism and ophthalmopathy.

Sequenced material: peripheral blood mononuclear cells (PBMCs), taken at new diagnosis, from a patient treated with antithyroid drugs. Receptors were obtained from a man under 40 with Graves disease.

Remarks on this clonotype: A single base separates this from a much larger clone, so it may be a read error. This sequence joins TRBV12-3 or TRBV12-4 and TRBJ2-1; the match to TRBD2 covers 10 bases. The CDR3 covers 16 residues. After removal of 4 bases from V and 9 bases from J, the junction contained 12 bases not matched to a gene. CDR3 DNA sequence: TGTGCCAGCAGTTCTCTTAGCGGGAGGTTAGGAACTGAGCAGTTCTTC. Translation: CASSSLSGRLGTEQFF.

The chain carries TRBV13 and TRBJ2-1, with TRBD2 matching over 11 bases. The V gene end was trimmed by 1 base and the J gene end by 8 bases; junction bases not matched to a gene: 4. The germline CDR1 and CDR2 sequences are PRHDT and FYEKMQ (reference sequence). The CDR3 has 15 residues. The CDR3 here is CASSLVAGGRYEQFF. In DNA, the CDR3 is TGTGCCAGCAGCTTAGTAGCGGGAGGGAGGTATGAGCAGTTCTTC. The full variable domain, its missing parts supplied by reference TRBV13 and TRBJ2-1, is AAGVIQSPRHLIKEKRETATLKCYPIPRHDTVYWYQQGPGQDPQFLISFYEKMQSDKGSIPDRFSAQQFSDYHSELNMSSLELGDSALYFCASSLVAGGRYEQFFGPGTRLTVL.

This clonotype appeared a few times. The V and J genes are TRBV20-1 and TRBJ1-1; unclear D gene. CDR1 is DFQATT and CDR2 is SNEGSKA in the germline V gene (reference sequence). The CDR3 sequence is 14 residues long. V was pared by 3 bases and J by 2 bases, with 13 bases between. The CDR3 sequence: CSASTREYNTEAFF. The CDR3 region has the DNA TGCAGTGCTAGTACGCGGGAATATAACACTGAAGCTTTCTTT.

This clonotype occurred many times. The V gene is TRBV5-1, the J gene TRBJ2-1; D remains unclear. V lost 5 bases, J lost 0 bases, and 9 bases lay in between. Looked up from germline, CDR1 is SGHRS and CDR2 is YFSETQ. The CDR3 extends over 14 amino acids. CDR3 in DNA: TGCGCCAGCAGAGCCATAAGCTCCTACAATGAGCAGTTCTTC. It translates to CASRAISSYNEQFF.

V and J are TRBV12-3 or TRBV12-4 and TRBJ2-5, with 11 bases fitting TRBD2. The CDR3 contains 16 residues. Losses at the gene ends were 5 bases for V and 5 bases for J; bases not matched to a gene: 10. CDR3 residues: CASSPTPLAGVETQYF. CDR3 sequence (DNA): TGTGCCAGCAGTCCGACCCCACTAGCGGGAGTGGAGACCCAGTACTTC.

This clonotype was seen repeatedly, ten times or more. The CDR3: CANQGNYGYTF. CDR3 bases: TGTGCCAACCAGGGTAACTATGGCTACACCTTC. The chain uses TRBV28 and TRBJ1-2, with a weak D call TRBD1 (5 bases). The V gene lost 10 bases and the J gene lost 1 base, with 7 bases spanning the gap. The CDR3 runs to 11 residues. Germline V gene data show CDR1 as MDHEN and CDR2 as SYDVKM.

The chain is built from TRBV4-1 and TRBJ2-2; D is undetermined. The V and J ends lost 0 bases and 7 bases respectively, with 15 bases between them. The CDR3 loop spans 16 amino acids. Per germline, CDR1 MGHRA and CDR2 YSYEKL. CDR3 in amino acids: CASSQDIGSRSGELFF. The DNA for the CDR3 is TGCGCCAGCAGCCAAGACATCGGGTCTCGGAGCGGGGAGCTGTTTTTT.

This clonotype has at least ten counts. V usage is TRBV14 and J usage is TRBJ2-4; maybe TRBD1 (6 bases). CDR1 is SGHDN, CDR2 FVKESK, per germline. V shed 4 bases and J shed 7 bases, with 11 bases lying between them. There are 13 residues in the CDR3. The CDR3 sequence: CASSRPQGNIQYF. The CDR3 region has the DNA TGTGCCAGCAGCCGGCCCCAGGGGAACATTCAGTACTTC. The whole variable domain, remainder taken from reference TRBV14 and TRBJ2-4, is EAGVTQFPSHSVIEKGQTVTLRCDPISGHDNLYWYRRVMGKEIKFLLHFVKESKQDESGMPNNRFLAERTGGTYSTLKVQPAELEDSGVYFCASSRPQGNIQYFGAGTRLSVL.

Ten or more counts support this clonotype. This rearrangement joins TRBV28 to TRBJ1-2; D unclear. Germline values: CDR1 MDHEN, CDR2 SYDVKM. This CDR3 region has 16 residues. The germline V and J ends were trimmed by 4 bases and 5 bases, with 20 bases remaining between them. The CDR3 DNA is TGTGCCAGCAGTTCCCTCCGCCAGCTAGTTCCTTATGGCTACACCTTC. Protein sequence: CASSSLRQLVPYGYTF.

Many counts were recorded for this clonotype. CDR3 DNA: TGTGCCAGCAGCCCACTCCCCTCCAGGTTTCGCATAACTGAAGCTTTCTTT. This translates into CASSPLPSRFRITEAFF. The chain is built from TRBV28 and TRBJ1-1; no definite D call. V gave up 6 bases and J gave up 5 bases, with 25 bases separating them. This CDR3 spans 17 amino acids. Germline V CDR1 and CDR2: MDHEN, SYDVKM.

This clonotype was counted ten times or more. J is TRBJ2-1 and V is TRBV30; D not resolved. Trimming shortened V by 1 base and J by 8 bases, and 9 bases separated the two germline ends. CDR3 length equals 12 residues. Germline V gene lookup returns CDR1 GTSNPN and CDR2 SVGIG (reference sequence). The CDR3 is CAWSGRTDEQFF. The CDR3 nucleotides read TGTGCCTGGAGTGGTCGTACTGATGAGCAGTTCTTC.

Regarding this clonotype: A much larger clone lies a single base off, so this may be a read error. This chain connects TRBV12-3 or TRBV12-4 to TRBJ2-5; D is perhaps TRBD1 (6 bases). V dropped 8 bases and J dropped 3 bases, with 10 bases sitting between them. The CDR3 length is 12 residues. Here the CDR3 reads CASGTCEETQYF. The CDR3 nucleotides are TGTGCCAGCGGGACATGTGAAGAGACCCAGTACTTC.